Below are 27 T cell receptor beta chains sequenced from a single sample in a study of neurological immune-mediated disorders. Each CDR3 protein gets one entry after TCRdb re-called the 5' RACE reads with MiXCR. Here the sample spans approximately 100,000 distinct CDR3 sequences, about 3.8% being singletons. Specimen: PBMCs. The source of these receptors is a woman younger than 35 with multiple sclerosis.

This clonotype showed up many times. The CDR3 region is CSASSNYGYTF. The CDR3 region has the DNA TGCAGTGCTAGCAGTAACTATGGCTACACCTTC. The chain uses TRBV20-1 and TRBJ1-2, with D unclear. Germline loops: CDR1 DFQATT, CDR2 SNEGSKA (reference sequence). Trimming took off 3 bases at V and 1 base at J, with 3 bases between the two ends. This CDR3 contains 11 residues.

This clonotype has ten or more counts. This rearrangement joins TRBV3-1 to TRBJ2-1; the match to TRBD2 covers 9 bases. The junction had 7 bases not matched to a gene; V was cut back by 4 bases and J by 9 bases. The CDR3 is 14 amino acids. Germline-derived CDR1 and CDR2 are LGHDT and YNNKEL (reference sequence). CDR3 sequence: CASSRSSGEGEQFF. CDR3 coding DNA: TGTGCCAGCAGCCGGTCTAGCGGGGAAGGTGAGCAGTTCTTC.

In this sample, this clonotype turned up many times. CDR3 in amino acids: CASSLSTASSYEQYF. CDR3 DNA: TGTGCCAGCAGCTTATCGACAGCGAGCTCCTACGAGCAGTACTTC. The chain links TRBV7-6 to TRBJ2-7, with a tentative D call TRBD1 (5 bases). V lost 2 bases, J lost 0 bases, and 11 bases lay in between. From germline, CDR1 is SGHVS and CDR2 FNYEAQ. The CDR3 is 15 residues long.

This clonotype was seen ten or more times. The genes are TRBV12-3 or TRBV12-4 and TRBJ2-7, with D perhaps TRBD1 (5 bases). CDR3 size: 15 residues. Trimming stripped 0 bases from V and 3 bases from J, with 12 bases between. The CDR3 protein is CASSLARPGRYEQYF. The DNA for the CDR3 is TGTGCCAGCAGTTTAGCGCGTCCAGGGCGCTACGAGCAGTACTTC.

In this sample, this clonotype turned up many times. This chain connects TRBV7-2 to TRBJ1-2; D is undetermined. Trimming removed 2 bases from V and 4 bases from J, with 11 bases in between. Germline V gene lookup returns CDR1 SGHTA and CDR2 FQGNSA. The CDR3 runs to 14 residues. The CDR3 is CASSLFDGPYGYTF. DNA of the CDR3: TGTGCCAGCAGCTTATTCGACGGACCCTATGGCTACACCTTC.

This clonotype has ten or more counts. The chain combines TRBV5-4 with TRBJ2-3; perhaps TRBD2 as D (5 bases). This CDR3 has 14 residues. The V end lost 1 base, the J end lost 0 bases, and 6 bases lay between the germline ends. Germline CDR1 is SGHNT and CDR2 is YYREEE (reference sequence). DNA for the CDR3: TGTGCCAGCAGCTTGACGGGGAGCACAGATACGCAGTATTTT. Protein product: CASSLTGSTDTQYF.

This clonotype was detected many times. The chain combines TRBV6-6 with TRBJ2-3; no clear D gene. Germline-derived CDR1 and CDR2 are MNHNY and SVGAGI (reference sequence). The CDR3 is made up of 15 amino acids. The V gene lost 6 bases and the J gene lost 2 bases, with 15 bases spanning the gap. CDR3 residues: CASRSRQALTDTQYF. The CDR3 DNA follows: TGTGCCAGCAGGTCAAGACAAGCCCTCACAGATACGCAGTATTTT.

This clonotype was found many times. The CDR3 coding sequence is TGCAGTGCTGAGGGGAGCCTCACCGGGGAGCTGTTTTTT. This codes for CSAEGSLTGELFF. The rearrangement uses TRBV20-1 and TRBJ2-2; D tentatively reads TRBD1 or TRBD2 (5 bases each). The CDR3 contains 13 residues. Trimming left V 5 bases short and J 4 bases short, with 11 bases between. Germline CDR1 reads DFQATT; CDR2 reads SNEGSKA (reference sequence).

This clonotype was observed a few times. This chain links TRBV5-1 with TRBJ1-1; D is possibly TRBD1 (6 bases). V was clipped by 7 bases and J by 5 bases, with 15 bases between them. The CDR3 length is 13 residues. Germline V gene data show CDR1 as SGHRS and CDR2 as YFSETQ. This CDR3 is CASGGAQGTEAFF. CDR3 nucleotides: TGCGCCAGCGGTGGGGCCCAGGGGACTGAAGCTTTCTTT.

This clonotype was found many times. The rearrangement links TRBV5-1 to TRBJ1-5, with D possibly TRBD1 on 5 matching bases. Germline-derived CDR1 and CDR2 are SGHRS and YFSETQ. This CDR3 is 13 amino acids long. Trimming cost V 0 bases and J 7 bases, with 8 bases left between them. The CDR3 nucleotides are TGCGCCAGCAGCTTGGGGGACGGGCAGCCCCAGCATTTT. It encodes CASSLGDGQPQHF. The whole variable domain, filled in from reference TRBV5-1 and TRBJ1-5, reads KAGVTQTPRYLIKTRGQQVTLSCSPISGHRSVSWYQQTPGQGLQFLFEYFSETQRNKGNFPGRFSGRQFSNSRSEMNVSTLELGDSALYLCASSLGDGQPQHFGDGTRLSIL.

The rearrangement joins TRBV7-2 to TRBJ2-5; 11 nucleotides match TRBD2. The CDR3 has 15 residues. Germline values: CDR1 SGHTA, CDR2 FQGNSA. V gave up 5 bases and J gave up 5 bases; unmatched junction bases: 7. The CDR3 coding sequence is TGTGCCAGCAGCCAACACGGGACTAGCGGCGAGACCCAGTACTTC. Its translation: CASSQHGTSGETQYF.

This clonotype came up many times. This chain uses TRBV29-1 with TRBJ2-5; a possible D gene is TRBD2 (6 bases). The germline V gene has CDR1 SQVTM and CDR2 ANQGSEA. CDR3 length equals 14 residues. Trimming removed 4 bases at V and 2 bases at J, with 14 bases between. In nucleotides, the CDR3 is TGCAGCGTTGCGGCTAGACTAGTTCAAGAGACCCAGTACTTC. Protein product: CSVAARLVQETQYF. Combining the CDR3 with reference TRBV29-1 and TRBJ2-5 gives the whole variable domain SAVISQKPSRDICQRGTSLTIQCQVDSQVTMMFWYRQQPGQSLTLIATANQGSEATYESGFVIDKFPISRPNLTFSTLTVSNMSPEDSSIYLCSVAARLVQETQYFGPGTRLLVL.

This clonotype was seen many times. The V gene is TRBV7-2, the J gene TRBJ2-3; 9 bases are shared with TRBD2. The germline gives CDR1 SGHTA, CDR2 FQGNSA. With 5 bases clipped from V and 2 bases from J, the junction kept 8 bases outside the gene matches. The CDR3 is made up of 16 amino acids. CDR3 loop: CASSGSGRTDTDTQYF. The CDR3 DNA is TGTGCCAGCAGCGGGAGCGGGAGGACAGACACAGATACGCAGTATTTT.

This clonotype appeared many times. The chain has TRBV19 and TRBJ2-7; no definite D call. Germline V gives CDR1 LNHDA, CDR2 SQIVND (reference sequence). The V end lost 6 bases, the J end lost 7 bases, and 13 bases lay between the germline ends. The CDR3 covers 12 residues. This CDR3 is CASRNRAGEQYF. CDR3 sequence (DNA): TGTGCCAGTAGGAACAGAGCCGGGGAGCAGTACTTC.

V is TRBV27 and J is TRBJ1-1, with D hard to call. Germline-derived CDR1 and CDR2 are MNHEY and SMNVEV (reference sequence). The CDR3 runs to 14 residues. The V and J ends lost 4 bases and 4 bases respectively, with 13 bases between them. The CDR3 DNA reads as TGTGCCAGCAGTTCACAGACATTGAGCACTGAAGCTTTCTTT. The encoded protein is CASSSQTLSTEAFF.

This clonotype occurred many times. The chain joins TRBV5-1 to TRBJ2-1; D uncertain. Germline V gives CDR1 SGHRS, CDR2 YFSETQ. V shed 4 bases and J shed 6 bases, with 11 bases lying between them. This CDR3 spans 13 amino acids. The CDR3 nucleotides are TGCGCCAGCAGCCCAGGAAGCCTCAATGAGCAGTTCTTC. Its translation: CASSPGSLNEQFF.

The chain joins TRBV10-3 to TRBJ1-4; D may be TRBD1 (5 bases). Per the germline V gene, CDR1 is ENHRY and CDR2 is SYGVKD. V was clipped by 2 bases and J by 14 bases, with 15 bases between them. The CDR3 runs 13 residues. CDR3 sequence (DNA): TGTGCCATCAGTGAGCCGGGGGGTCCCCGGCTGTTTTTT. Its translation is CAISEPGGPRLFF.

This clonotype was seen ten or more times. The J gene is TRBJ2-1, the V gene TRBV10-3; no clear D gene. The CDR3 covers 14 residues. Germline values: CDR1 ENHRY, CDR2 SYGVKD. Trimming left V 6 bases short and J 0 bases short, with 9 bases between. Written as DNA, the CDR3 is TGTGCCATCAGCAGGACGGACTCCTACAATGAGCAGTTCTTC. Translated, it gives CAISRTDSYNEQFF.

In its sample, this clonotype was seen many times. The chain joins TRBV7-2 to TRBJ2-1; no reliable D call. Deletions cut 0 bases from V and 10 bases from J, with 13 bases between. CDR1 is SGHTA, CDR2 FQGNSA, per germline. CDR3 size: 14 residues. CDR3 nucleotides: TGTGCCAGCAGCTTAGCACAGCGCACCGGGGAGCAGTTCTTC. This translates into CASSLAQRTGEQFF.

This clonotype has a count of ten or more. The chain recombines TRBV19 with TRBJ1-1; D not certain. CDR3 length: 14 amino acids. V shed 10 bases and J shed 4 bases, with 19 bases lying between them. The germline gives CDR1 LNHDA, CDR2 SQIVND (reference sequence). The CDR3 spells CAKSRLPGLTEAFF. The CDR3 DNA follows: TGTGCCAAATCAAGGCTCCCCGGGCTCACTGAAGCTTTCTTT.

This clonotype was recorded at least ten times. This chain links TRBV29-1 with TRBJ2-5; tentatively, D is TRBD2 (6 bases). The V end lost 6 bases, the J end lost 5 bases, and 16 bases lay between the germline ends. The CDR3 extends over 13 amino acids. Per germline, CDR1 SQVTM and CDR2 ANQGSEA. The chain's CDR3 is CSVDGRSWETQYF. DNA for the CDR3: TGCAGCGTCGACGGGAGATCTTGGGAGACCCAGTACTTC.

This clonotype was detected many times. Written as DNA, the CDR3 is TGTGCCAGCAGTCAGCAGGGGCCAACTAATGAAAAACTGTTTTTT. Translation: CASSQQGPTNEKLFF. The chain couples TRBV7-2 to TRBJ1-4; D may be TRBD1 (6 bases). Trimming pared 6 bases from V and 0 bases from J, leaving 11 bases between. This CDR3 has 15 amino acids. CDR1 and CDR2 from the germline V gene are SGHTA and FQGNSA. The whole variable domain, filled in from reference TRBV7-2 and TRBJ1-4, reads GAGVSQSPSNKVTEKGKDVELRCDPISGHTALYWYRQSLGQGLEFLIYFQGNSAPDKSGLPSDRFSAERTGGSVSTLTIQRTQQEDSAVYLCASSQQGPTNEKLFFGSGTQLSVL.

This clonotype has a count of ten or more. V is TRBV19 and J is TRBJ2-1; D is perhaps TRBD1 or TRBD2 (6 bases each). Germline CDR1 and CDR2: LNHDA and SQIVND (reference sequence). Between the trimmed V and J ends, which lost 3 bases and 5 bases, there was a span of 8 bases. The CDR3 loop spans 13 amino acids. CDR3 nucleotide sequence: TGTGCCAGTAGTATTGGGGGGCACAATGAGCAGTTCTTC. It encodes CASSIGGHNEQFF.

This clonotype was recorded at least ten times. The J gene is TRBJ1-2, the V gene TRBV5-1, with 8 bases aligning to TRBD1. CDR3 length: 13 amino acids. After removal of 3 bases from V and 8 bases from J, the junction contained 6 bases not matched to a gene. Germline V gene sequence: CDR1 SGHRS, CDR2 YFSETQ. This CDR3 reads CASSSGGAEGYTF. CDR3 DNA: TGCGCCAGCAGCTCAGGGGGCGCGGAAGGCTACACCTTC.

This clonotype was seen ten or more times. This chain uses TRBV6-5 with TRBJ1-5; D gene ambiguous. The length of the CDR3 is 14 residues. Per germline, CDR1 MNHEY and CDR2 SVGAGI. The V and J ends lost 0 bases and 7 bases respectively, with 10 bases between them. This chain's CDR3 is CASSYSIEGQPQHF. DNA for the CDR3: TGTGCCAGCAGTTACTCGATTGAGGGACAGCCCCAGCATTTT.

The sample holds many counts of this clonotype. V and J are TRBV3-1 and TRBJ1-2; TRBD1 matches 8 bases. The junction had 10 bases not matched to a gene; V was cut back by 4 bases and J by 6 bases. This CDR3 spans 15 amino acids. Germline-derived CDR1 and CDR2 are LGHDT and YNNKEL (reference sequence). CDR3 sequence reads: CASSPGGRTVDGYTF. CDR3 coding DNA: TGTGCCAGCAGCCCAGGGGGCAGAACGGTGGATGGCTACACCTTC.

In its sample, this clonotype was seen many times. The V call is TRBV12-3 or TRBV12-4, the J call TRBJ2-4; 9 positions match TRBD1. The CDR3 runs 14 residues. The V gene end was trimmed by 3 bases and the J gene end by 6 bases; junction bases not matched to a gene: 3. DNA for the CDR3: TGTGCCAGCAGTTTGACAGGGGGAGGAAACATTCAGTACTTC. Protein: CASSLTGGGNIQYF.